The T cell receptor beta chain under discussion was sequenced for a study of shared clonotypes between healthy human individuals. Study-wide results and caveats: Exclusively blood specimens were collected; tissue repertoires likely differ. An effect of sequencing depth on clonotype sharing among donors was expected. Memory subsets generally showed smaller estimated richness than naive subsets did.

For this clone: The antigen is unknown.

The V gene's germline CDR1 is SGHAT and CDR2 FQNNGV. The CDR3 has 14 amino acids. Germline trimming cut 3 bases from V and 3 bases from J; bases unmatched to any gene: 5. Sequenced by immunoSEQ multiplex PCR; TCRdb stores in-frame clones only, minus some. The sample contains 2,500,000 or so clones, about 90% of which appear only once. Source material: naive CD4+ T cells from PBMCs. Subset here: CD45RA+ positively selected. The chain couples TRBV11-2 to TRBJ2-7, with 7 bases lining up with TRBD1. The clonotype comes from a man aged 18 to 35 in good health. Some clones in this sample may be carry-over from other donors' samples. CDR3 in amino acids: CASSLGQINYEQYF. The CDR3, as DNA: TGTGCCAGCAGCTTGGGACAGATAAACTACGAGCAGTACTTC.